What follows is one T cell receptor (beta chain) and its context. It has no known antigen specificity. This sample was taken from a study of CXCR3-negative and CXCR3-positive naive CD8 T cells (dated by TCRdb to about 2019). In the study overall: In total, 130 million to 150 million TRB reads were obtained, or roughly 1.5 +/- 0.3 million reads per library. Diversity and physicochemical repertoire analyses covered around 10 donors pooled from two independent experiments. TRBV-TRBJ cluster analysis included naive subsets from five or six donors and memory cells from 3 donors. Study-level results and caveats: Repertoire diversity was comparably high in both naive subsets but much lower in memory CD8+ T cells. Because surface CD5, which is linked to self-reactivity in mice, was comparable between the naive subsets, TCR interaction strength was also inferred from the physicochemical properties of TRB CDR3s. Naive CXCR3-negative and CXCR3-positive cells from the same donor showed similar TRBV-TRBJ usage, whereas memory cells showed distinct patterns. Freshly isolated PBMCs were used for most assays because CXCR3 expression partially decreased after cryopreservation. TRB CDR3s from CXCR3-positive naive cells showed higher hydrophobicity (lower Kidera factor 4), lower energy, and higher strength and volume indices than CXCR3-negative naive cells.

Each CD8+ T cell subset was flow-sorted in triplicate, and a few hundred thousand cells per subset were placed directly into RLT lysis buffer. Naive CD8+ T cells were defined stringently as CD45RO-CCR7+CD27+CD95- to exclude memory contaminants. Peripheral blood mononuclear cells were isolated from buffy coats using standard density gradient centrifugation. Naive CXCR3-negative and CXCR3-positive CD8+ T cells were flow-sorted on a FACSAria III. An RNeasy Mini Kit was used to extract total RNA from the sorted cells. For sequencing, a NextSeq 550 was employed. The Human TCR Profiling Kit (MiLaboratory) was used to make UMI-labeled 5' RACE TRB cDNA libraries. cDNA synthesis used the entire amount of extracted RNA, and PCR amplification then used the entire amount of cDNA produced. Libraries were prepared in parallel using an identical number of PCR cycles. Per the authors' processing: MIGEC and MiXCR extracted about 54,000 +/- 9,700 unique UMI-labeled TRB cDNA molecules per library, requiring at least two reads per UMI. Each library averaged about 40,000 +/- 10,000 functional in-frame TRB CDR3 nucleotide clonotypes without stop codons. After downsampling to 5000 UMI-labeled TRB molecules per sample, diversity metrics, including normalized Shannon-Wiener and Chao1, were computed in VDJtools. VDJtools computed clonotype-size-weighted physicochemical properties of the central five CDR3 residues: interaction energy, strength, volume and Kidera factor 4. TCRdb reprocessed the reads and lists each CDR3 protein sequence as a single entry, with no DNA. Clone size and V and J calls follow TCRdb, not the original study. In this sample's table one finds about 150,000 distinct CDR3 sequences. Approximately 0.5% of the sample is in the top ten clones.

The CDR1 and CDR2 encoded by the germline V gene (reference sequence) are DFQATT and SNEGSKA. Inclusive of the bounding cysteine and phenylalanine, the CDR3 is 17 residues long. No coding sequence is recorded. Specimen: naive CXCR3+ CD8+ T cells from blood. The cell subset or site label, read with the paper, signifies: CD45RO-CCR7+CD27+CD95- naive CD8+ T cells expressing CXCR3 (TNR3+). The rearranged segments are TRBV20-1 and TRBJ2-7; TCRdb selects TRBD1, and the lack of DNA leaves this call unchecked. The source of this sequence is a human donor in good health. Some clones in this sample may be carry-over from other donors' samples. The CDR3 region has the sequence CSARGLQGAVVAYEQYF.